These T cell receptor beta chains were read from a single sample in a study of shared clonotypes between healthy human individuals. Sequencing used immunoSEQ multiplex PCR; TCRdb keeps in-frame clones, though not all of them. The sample carries hundreds of thousands of clones, roughly 96% recorded once. Input material: naive CD8+ T cells sorted from blood. These receptors all stem from a woman aged 25 to 39 in good health. CDR3s include the opening cysteine and the closing phenylalanine or tryptophan. Fields, in order: J gene, D gene, clone size, V gene, CDR3 protein. The D gene is left open where the match is weak. Where a row states a size, it is once, few, many or the class of an expanded clone; other rows omit it.

TRBJ1-1 | TRBD1 | once | TRBV25-1 | CASSGQGWNTEAFF
TRBJ2-3 | . | . | TRBV10-3 | CAISGPPSEGARIADTQYF
TRBJ2-7 | . | . | TRBV9 | CASSVALGAYEQYF
TRBJ1-5 | . | . | TRBV5-4 | CASSLSGNQPQHF
TRBJ2-7 | . | . | TRBV15 | CATSISLGSGYEQYF
TRBJ2-7 | TRBD1 | . | TRBV27 | CASMGQGRTYEQYF
TRBJ2-7 | TRBD2 | . | TRBV7-9 | CASSPLAGGYEQYF
TRBJ2-1 | TRBD1 | . | TRBV29-1 | CSIPGQSSYNEQFF
TRBJ1-6 | . | . | TRBV27 | CASTQGQGSNSPLHF
TRBJ2-1 | TRBD1 | . | TRBV5-3 | CARSSYPRTGPTYIAYNEQFF
TRBJ2-7 | . | . | TRBV6-1 | CASSEALGYEQYF
TRBJ2-7 | . | few | TRBV6-1 | CASSEGYEQYF
TRBJ2-3 | . | . | TRBV2 | CASSEEPKVTDTQYF
TRBJ1-2 | TRBD1 | . | TRBV2 | CASSVPGQTNNNYGYTF
TRBJ2-3 | TRBD2 | . | TRBV27 | CASSLAAGGSTDTQYF
TRBJ1-1 | . | once | TRBV28 | CASSFIDSSEAFF
TRBJ1-1 | TRBD1 | . | TRBV10-3 | CAISDAGQGTISEAFF
TRBJ1-3 | . | . | TRBV5-1 | CASTSGHGNSGNTIYF
TRBJ2-1 | . | . | TRBV27 | CASSPRNNEQFF
TRBJ1-1 | . | . | TRBV6-5 | CASTIGPPGKAFF
TRBJ2-7 | TRBD1 | . | TRBV19 | CASSHTPLGTGSYEQYF
TRBJ2-1 | TRBD1 | . | TRBV6-4 | CASSEERTGDLNEQFF
TRBJ1-2 | TRBD1 | . | TRBV5-6 | CASSGTGPGGYTF
TRBJ2-7 | TRBD1 | . | TRBV27 | CASKGASSYEQYF
TRBJ2-1 | TRBD2 | . | TRBV5-4 | CASSSTSGPYNEQFF
TRBJ1-5 | . | . | TRBV4-1 | CASSQGGARQPQHF
TRBJ2-7 | . | once | TRBV27 | CASSLVGRGLYEQYF
TRBJ2-2 | . | . | TRBV27 | CASSPGRYTGELFF
TRBJ2-3 | . | . | TRBV7-8 | CASSLFVAPAADTQYF
TRBJ1-1 | . | . | TRBV27 | CASSLSRGGNTEAFF
TRBJ2-1 | TRBD2 | . | TRBV10-3 | CAISDPRLAGTYNEQFF
TRBJ2-1 | . | . | TRBV28 | CASSPLAPASYNEQFF
TRBJ2-5 | . | . | TRBV30 | CAWSVLGETQYF
TRBJ1-2 | . | . | TRBV27 | CATRAGVRYGYTF
TRBJ2-1 | . | . | TRBV5-6 | CASSLGQINEQFF
TRBJ1-1 | . | . | TRBV4-1 | CASRGMNTEAFF
TRBJ2-7 | . | . | TRBV4-1 | CASSQDLRPYEQYF
TRBJ1-2 | . | . | TRBV7-8 | CASSLVQPNRYGYTF
TRBJ1-5 | . | . | TRBV19 | CASSIGGMAPQHF
TRBJ2-2 | . | . | TRBV7-2 | CASSNRDSPGELFF
TRBJ1-1 | . | . | TRBV29-1 | CSVDRTDRKAFF
TRBJ2-7 | . | . | TRBV7-9 | CASSLGQGPTYEQYF
TRBJ2-4 | TRBD2 | . | TRBV4-1 | CASSQATSGVAKNIQYF
TRBJ1-5 | . | . | TRBV9 | CASSVGGGTANQPQHF